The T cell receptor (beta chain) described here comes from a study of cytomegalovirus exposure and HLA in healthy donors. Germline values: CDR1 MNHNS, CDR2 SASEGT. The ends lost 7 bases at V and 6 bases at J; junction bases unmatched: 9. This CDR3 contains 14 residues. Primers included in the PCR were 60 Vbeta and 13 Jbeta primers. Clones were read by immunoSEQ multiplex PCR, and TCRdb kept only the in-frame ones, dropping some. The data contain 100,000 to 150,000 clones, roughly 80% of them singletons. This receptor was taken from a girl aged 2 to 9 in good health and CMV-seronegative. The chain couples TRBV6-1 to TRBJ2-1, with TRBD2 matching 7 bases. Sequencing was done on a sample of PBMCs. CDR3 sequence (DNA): TGTGCCAGCAAATTGGCGGGGGTTGGCAATGAGCAGTTCTTC. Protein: CASKLAGVGNEQFF.